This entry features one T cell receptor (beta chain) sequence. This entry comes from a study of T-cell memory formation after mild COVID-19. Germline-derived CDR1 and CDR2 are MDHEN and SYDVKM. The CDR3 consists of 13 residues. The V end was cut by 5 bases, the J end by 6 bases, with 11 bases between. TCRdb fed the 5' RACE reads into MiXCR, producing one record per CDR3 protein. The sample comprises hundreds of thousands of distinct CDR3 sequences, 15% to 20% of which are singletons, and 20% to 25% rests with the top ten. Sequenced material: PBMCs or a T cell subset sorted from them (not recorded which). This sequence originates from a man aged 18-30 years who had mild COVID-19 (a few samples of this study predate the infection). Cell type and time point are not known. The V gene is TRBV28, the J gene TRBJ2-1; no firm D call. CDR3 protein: CASSTPARNEQFF. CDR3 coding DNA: TGTGCCAGCAGTACCCCCGCCCGCAATGAGCAGTTCTTC.